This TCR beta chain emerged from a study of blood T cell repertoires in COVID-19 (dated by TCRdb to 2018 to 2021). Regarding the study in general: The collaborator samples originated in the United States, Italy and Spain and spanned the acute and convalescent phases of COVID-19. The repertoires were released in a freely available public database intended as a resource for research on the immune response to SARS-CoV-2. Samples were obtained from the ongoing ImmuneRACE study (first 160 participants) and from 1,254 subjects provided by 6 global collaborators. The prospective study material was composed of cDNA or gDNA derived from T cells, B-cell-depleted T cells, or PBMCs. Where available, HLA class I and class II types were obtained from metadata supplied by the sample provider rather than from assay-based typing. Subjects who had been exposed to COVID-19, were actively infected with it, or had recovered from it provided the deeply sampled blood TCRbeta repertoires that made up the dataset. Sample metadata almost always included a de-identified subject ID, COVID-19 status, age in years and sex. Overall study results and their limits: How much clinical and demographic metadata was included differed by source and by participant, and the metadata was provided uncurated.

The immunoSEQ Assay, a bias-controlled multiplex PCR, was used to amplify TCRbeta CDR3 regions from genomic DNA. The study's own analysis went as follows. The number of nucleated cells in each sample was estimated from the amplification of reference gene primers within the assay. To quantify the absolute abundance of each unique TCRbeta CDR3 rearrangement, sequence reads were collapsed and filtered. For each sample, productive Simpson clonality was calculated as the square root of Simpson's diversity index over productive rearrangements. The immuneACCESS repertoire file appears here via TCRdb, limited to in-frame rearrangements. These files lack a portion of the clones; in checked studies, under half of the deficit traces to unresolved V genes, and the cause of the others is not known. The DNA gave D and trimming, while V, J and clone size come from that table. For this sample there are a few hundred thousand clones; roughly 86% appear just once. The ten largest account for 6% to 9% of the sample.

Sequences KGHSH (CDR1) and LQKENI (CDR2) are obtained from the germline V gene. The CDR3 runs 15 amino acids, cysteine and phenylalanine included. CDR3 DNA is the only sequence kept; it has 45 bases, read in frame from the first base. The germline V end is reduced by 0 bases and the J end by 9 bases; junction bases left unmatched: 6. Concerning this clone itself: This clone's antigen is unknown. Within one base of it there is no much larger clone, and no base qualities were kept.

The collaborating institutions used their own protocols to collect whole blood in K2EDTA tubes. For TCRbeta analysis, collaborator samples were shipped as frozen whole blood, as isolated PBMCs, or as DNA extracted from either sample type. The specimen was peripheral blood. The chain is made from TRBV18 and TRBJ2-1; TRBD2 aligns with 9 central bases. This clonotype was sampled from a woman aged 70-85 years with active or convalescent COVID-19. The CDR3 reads CASSPPSGGRIEQFF. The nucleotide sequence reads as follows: TGTGCCAGCTCACCACCGAGCGGGGGGAGAATTGAGCAGTTCTTC.